The source of this TCR beta chain is a study of blood T cell repertoires in COVID-19. This clone was seen just once. J lost 6 bases, V lost 3 bases, and 5 bases had no gene match. Per the germline V gene, CDR1 is LNHDA and CDR2 is SQIVND (reference sequence). The CDR3 extends over 15 amino acids. Clones were read by immunoSEQ multiplex PCR, and TCRdb kept only the in-frame ones, dropping some. The table has 45,000 to 55,000 clones, 70% to 85% seen once; the top ten hold around 5.4%. Source material: PBMCs or T cells enriched from blood (not recorded which). The receptor was isolated from a woman aged 45 to 65 with acute COVID-19. The chain couples TRBV19 to TRBJ2-1, with 10 bases identical to TRBD1. The CDR3 loop reads CASSIRTGGINEQFF. For the CDR3, the DNA is TGTGCCAGTAGTATTAGGACAGGGGGGATCAATGAGCAGTTCTTC.